Each of the 19 T cell receptor beta chains below was sequenced from the same sample in a study of T cells in tuberculosis. The time point: new active TB diagnosis, blood taken before or within 7 days of starting treatment. Here immunoSEQ multiplex PCR was the method, and the copy in TCRdb shows in-frame clones only, minus some. The sample lists 30,000 to 40,000 clones, about 91% seen once, with approximately 2.2% in the top ten. The material was PBMCs, obtained at tuberculosis diagnosis. These TCRs come from an adult with tuberculosis.

The chain carries TRBV9 and TRBJ1-1, with TRBD1 identical over 7 bases. The CDR3 has 15 amino acids. Germline V gives CDR1 SGDLS, CDR2 YYNGEE. V shed 4 bases and J 1 base; nucleotides not matched to a gene: 7. The CDR3 region has the DNA TGTGCCAGCAGCTTTGGGGACAGCTCGAACACTGAAGCTTTCTTT. It translates to CASSFGDSSNTEAFF.

The sample holds one count of this clone. This chain uses TRBV4-2 with TRBJ1-2, with a weak D call TRBD1 (5 bases). This CDR3 has 15 residues. Germline V gene sequence: CDR1 LGHNA, CDR2 YNFKEQ. The V end was cut by 0 bases, the J end by 3 bases, with 11 bases between. The CDR3 loop is CASSQDLQAYYGYTF. CDR3 sequence (DNA): TGTGCCAGCAGCCAAGATCTACAGGCCTACTATGGCTACACCTTC.

The chain links TRBV19 to TRBJ2-1; 12 bases map to TRBD2. There are 18 residues in the CDR3. Germline V gene lookup returns CDR1 LNHDA and CDR2 SQIVND (reference sequence). V lost 5 bases to trimming and J lost 5 bases; unmatched junction nucleotides: 13. This CDR3 reads CASSAILLAGGINNEQFF. As DNA, the CDR3 is TGTGCCAGTAGTGCCATTCTACTAGCGGGGGGTATCAACAATGAGCAGTTCTTC.

The chain has TRBV2 and TRBJ2-7; a weak D match, TRBD1 (6 bases). V lost 2 bases and J 3 bases, leaving 11 bases between the germline ends. The CDR3 length is 14 residues. CDR1 is SNHLY, CDR2 FYNNEI, per germline. The CDR3 protein is CASSERQGIYEQYF. CDR3 in DNA: TGTGCCAGCAGTGAACGGCAGGGGATCTACGAGCAGTACTTC.

The chain couples TRBV11-2 to TRBJ1-2; no clear D. The germline gives CDR1 SGHAT, CDR2 FQNNGV. CDR3 length equals 13 residues. V shed 3 bases and J shed 2 bases, with 7 bases lying between them. CDR3 sequence (DNA): TGTGCCAGCAGCTTTACCGAGAACTATGGCTACACCTTC. This encodes CASSFTENYGYTF.

This rearrangement joins TRBV4-2 to TRBJ1-4; D ambiguous. The germline V and J ends were trimmed by 0 bases and 11 bases, with 13 bases remaining between them. The CDR3 consists of 14 residues. In germline, CDR1 is LGHNA, CDR2 YNFKEQ. The CDR3 region is CASSQDVGTEKLFF. In nucleotides, the CDR3 is TGTGCCAGCAGCCAAGATGTTGGCACGGAGAAACTGTTTTTT.

The chain links TRBV10-2 to TRBJ1-1; 7 bases agree with TRBD1. The CDR3 is 13 residues long. Germline values: CDR1 WSHSY, CDR2 SAAADI. Trimming cost V 8 bases and J 4 bases; bases outside gene matches: 7. The CDR3 spells CASDTGVSTEAFF. CDR3 coding DNA: TGCGCCAGCGATACAGGGGTGAGCACTGAAGCTTTCTTT.

The chain joins TRBV10-3 to TRBJ1-1; 7 bases agree with TRBD1. Germline V gene data show CDR1 as ENHRY and CDR2 as SYGVKD. V was pared by 6 bases and J by 12 bases, with 13 bases of the junction left unmatched. This CDR3 contains 13 residues. The CDR3 nucleotides read TGTGCCATCAGCGGACAGGAGAATACCCGATCTTTCTTT. Encoded protein: CAISGQENTRSFF.

The J gene is TRBJ2-3, the V gene TRBV7-3; D perhaps matches TRBD1 (6 bases). CDR3 size: 13 residues. Germline CDR1 is SGHTA and CDR2 is FQGTGA. Trimming stripped 5 bases from V and 4 bases from J, with 10 bases between. The CDR3 reads CASSQGISDTQYF. CDR3 nucleotide sequence: TGTGCCAGCAGCCAGGGGATCTCAGATACGCAGTATTTT.

J is TRBJ2-1 and V is TRBV27; D is perhaps TRBD1 (5 bases). This CDR3 is built from 19 residues. The V gene lost 5 bases and the J gene lost 7 bases, with 30 bases spanning the gap. The germline CDR1 and CDR2 sequences are MNHEY and SMNVEV (reference sequence). The CDR3 sequence is CASSLTMTVKVLKGNEQFF. CDR3 sequence (DNA): TGTGCCAGCAGTCTTACGATGACAGTGAAGGTTCTAAAGGGGAATGAGCAGTTCTTC.

J is TRBJ1-2 and V is TRBV6-5; D perhaps matches TRBD1 (5 bases). Trimming removed 5 bases at V and 7 bases at J, with 14 bases between. This CDR3 is built from 13 residues. The germline gives CDR1 MNHEY, CDR2 SVGAGI. As DNA, the CDR3 is TGTGCCAGCAGTAACACCTCTAGGGGTGGCTACACCTTC. This gives the protein CASSNTSRGGYTF.

The chain carries TRBV13 and TRBJ2-3; the D gene is possibly TRBD1 (6 bases). V was shortened by 7 bases and J by 3 bases, with 14 bases between the two germline ends. CDR1 is PRHDT, CDR2 FYEKMQ, per germline (reference sequence). The CDR3 sequence is 14 residues long. CDR3 sequence: CASTDRHLTDTQYF. Written as DNA, the CDR3 is TGTGCCAGCACTGACAGGCACTTAACAGATACGCAGTATTTT.

Here the CDR3 reads CASSLASGGATYNEQFF. Written as DNA, the CDR3 is TGTGCCAGCAGCTTGGCTAGCGGGGGGGCAACCTACAATGAGCAGTTCTTC. V and J are TRBV5-4 and TRBJ2-1, with 12 nucleotides matching TRBD2. The CDR3 is made up of 17 amino acids. Germline lookup yields CDR1 SGHNT and CDR2 YYREEE (reference sequence). The J segment lost 2 bases and the V segment lost 0 bases, leaving 3 bases of the junction unmatched.

A single count supports this clone. The V gene is TRBV5-4, the J gene TRBJ2-3; TRBD2 is a possible D gene (6 bases). V was pared by 4 bases and J by 3 bases, with 9 bases between. The germline CDR1 and CDR2 sequences are SGHNT and YYREEE (reference sequence). The CDR3 is 13 amino acids. CDR3: CASSGEVTDTQYF. The CDR3 DNA reads TGTGCCAGCAGCGGGGAGGTTACAGATACGCAGTATTTT. The whole variable domain, remainder taken from reference TRBV5-4 and TRBJ2-3, is ETGVTQSPTHLIKTRGQQVTLRCSSQSGHNTVSWYQQALGQGPQFIFQYYREEENGRGNFPPRFSGLQFPNYSSELNVNALELDDSALYLCASSGEVTDTQYFGPGTRLTVL.

The chain couples TRBV7-2 to TRBJ2-7; 7 bases map to TRBD1. The CDR3 spans 15 residues. The V gene's germline CDR1 is SGHTA and CDR2 FQGNSA. J lost 5 bases, V lost 1 base, and 8 bases had no gene match. The CDR3 bases are TGTGCCAGCAGCTTAGAGACAGGGCGGGTCCACGAGCAGTACTTC. The encoded protein is CASSLETGRVHEQYF.

The V call is TRBV19, the J call TRBJ1-1, with no clear D. The CDR3 has 13 amino acids. Trimming pared 3 bases from V and 6 bases from J, leaving 11 bases between. Germline CDR1 LNHDA, CDR2 SQIVND (reference sequence). The CDR3 nucleotides read TGTGCCAGTAGTATTGGCCTTAAAGCTGAAGCTTTCTTT. Encoded protein: CASSIGLKAEAFF.

The chain recombines TRBV5-1 with TRBJ2-1; D gene ambiguous. The germline CDR1 and CDR2 sequences are SGHRS and YFSETQ. The CDR3 consists of 11 residues. Trimming removed 2 bases from V and 8 bases from J, with 5 bases in between. CDR3 coding DNA: TGCGCCAGCAGCTTTGGCTATGAGCAGTTCTTC. This sequence encodes CASSFGYEQFF.

The V gene is TRBV28, the J gene TRBJ1-5; 8 bases agree with TRBD1. The length of the CDR3 is 16 residues. Germline V gene lookup returns CDR1 MDHEN and CDR2 SYDVKM. J was trimmed by 6 bases and V by 5 bases; bases with no gene match: 12. DNA of the CDR3: TGTGCCAGCAGTCCTACTGGACAGGGCTATGGTCAGCCCCAGCATTTT. Amino acid sequence: CASSPTGQGYGQPQHF. The full variable domain, its missing parts supplied by reference TRBV28 and TRBJ1-5, is DVKVTQSSRYLVKRTGEKVFLECVQDMDHENMFWYRQDPGLGLRLIYFSYDVKMKEKGDIPEGYSVSREKKERFSLILESASTNQTSMYLCASSPTGQGYGQPQHFGDGTRLSIL.

The count of this clone is one. This chain links TRBV6-4 with TRBJ2-1, with 9 bases that match TRBD2. The CDR3 consists of 15 residues. J gave up 8 bases and V 2 bases, and 7 bases lay outside the gene matches. Germline V CDR1 and CDR2: MRHNA, SNTAGT. The CDR3 coding sequence is TGTGCCAGCAGTGACGGGGCGGGGGGGCCAGATGAGCAGTTCTTC. Its protein is CASSDGAGGPDEQFF.